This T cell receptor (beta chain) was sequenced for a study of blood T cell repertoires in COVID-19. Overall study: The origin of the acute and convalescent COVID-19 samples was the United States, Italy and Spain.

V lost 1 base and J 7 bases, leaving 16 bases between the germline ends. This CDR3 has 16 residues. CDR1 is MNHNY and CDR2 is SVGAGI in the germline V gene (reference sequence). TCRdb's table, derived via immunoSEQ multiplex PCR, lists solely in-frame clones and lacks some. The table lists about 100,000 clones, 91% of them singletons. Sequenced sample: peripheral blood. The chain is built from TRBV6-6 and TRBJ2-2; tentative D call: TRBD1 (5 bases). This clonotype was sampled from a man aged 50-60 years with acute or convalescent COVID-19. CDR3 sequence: CASSYFQGARGGELFF. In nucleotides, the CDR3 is TGTGCCAGCAGTTACTTCCAAGGGGCGCGAGGCGGGGAGCTGTTTTTT.